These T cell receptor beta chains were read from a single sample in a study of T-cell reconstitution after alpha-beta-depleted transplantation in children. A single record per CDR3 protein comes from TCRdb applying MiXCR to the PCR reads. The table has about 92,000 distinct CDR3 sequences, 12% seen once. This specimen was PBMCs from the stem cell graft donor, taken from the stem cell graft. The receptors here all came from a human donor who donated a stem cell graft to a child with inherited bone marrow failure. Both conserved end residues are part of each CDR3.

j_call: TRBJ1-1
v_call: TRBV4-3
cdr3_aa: CASSQDGHAGTEAFF

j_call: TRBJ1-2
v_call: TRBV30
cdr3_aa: CAWCRDRPRGYTF

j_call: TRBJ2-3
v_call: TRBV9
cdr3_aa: CASSYRPATDTQYF

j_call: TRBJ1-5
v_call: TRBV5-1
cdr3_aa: CASSFGGNDQPQHF

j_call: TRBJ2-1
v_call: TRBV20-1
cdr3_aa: CSARPRSSSYNEQFF

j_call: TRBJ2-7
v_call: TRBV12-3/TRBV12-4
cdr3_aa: CASSFGTSGGDSYEQYF

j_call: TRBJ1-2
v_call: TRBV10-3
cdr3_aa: CAISAGQYGYTF

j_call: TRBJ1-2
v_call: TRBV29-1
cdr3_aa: CSVGGVEGYTF

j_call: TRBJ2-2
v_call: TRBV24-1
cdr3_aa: CATSAGGTGELFF

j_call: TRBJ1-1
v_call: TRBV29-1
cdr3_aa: CSAGVGRWTEAFF

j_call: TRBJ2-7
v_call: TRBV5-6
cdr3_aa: CASSHRTGLSYEQYF

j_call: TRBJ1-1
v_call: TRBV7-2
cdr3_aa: CASSVSPDTEAFF

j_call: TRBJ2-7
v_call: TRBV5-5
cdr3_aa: CASRSQQGVEQYF

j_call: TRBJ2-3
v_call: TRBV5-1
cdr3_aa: CASSSRGPRDTQYF

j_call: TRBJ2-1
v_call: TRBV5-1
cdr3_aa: CASSPGQGSEQFF

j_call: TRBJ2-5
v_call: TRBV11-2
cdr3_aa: CASSPGRVQETQYF

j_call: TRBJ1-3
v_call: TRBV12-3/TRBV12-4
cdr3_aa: CASSYPSPGNTIYF

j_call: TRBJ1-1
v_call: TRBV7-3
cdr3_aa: CASSLTPSGTEAFF

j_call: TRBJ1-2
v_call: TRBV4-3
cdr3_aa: CASSQDRGGPHGYTF

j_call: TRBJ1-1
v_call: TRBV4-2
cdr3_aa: CASSQGTGEFPEAFF

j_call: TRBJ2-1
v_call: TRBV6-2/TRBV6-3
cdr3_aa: CASSYSDGMTEQFF

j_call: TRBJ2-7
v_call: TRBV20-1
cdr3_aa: CSAKLAGGSYEQYF

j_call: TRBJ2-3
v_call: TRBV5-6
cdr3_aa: CASSFPDREADTQYF

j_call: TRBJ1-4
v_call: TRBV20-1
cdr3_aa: CSARGQDAATNEKLFF

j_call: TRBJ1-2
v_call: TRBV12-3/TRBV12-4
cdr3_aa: CASSASPGTFFNYGYTF

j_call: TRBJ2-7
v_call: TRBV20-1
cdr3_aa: CSAVIGGLSYEQYF

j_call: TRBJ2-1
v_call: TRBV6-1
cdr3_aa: CAAEDTYNEQFF

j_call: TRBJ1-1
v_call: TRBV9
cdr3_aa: CASSVADLSGTEAFF

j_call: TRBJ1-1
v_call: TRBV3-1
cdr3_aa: CASTPLRDTEAFF